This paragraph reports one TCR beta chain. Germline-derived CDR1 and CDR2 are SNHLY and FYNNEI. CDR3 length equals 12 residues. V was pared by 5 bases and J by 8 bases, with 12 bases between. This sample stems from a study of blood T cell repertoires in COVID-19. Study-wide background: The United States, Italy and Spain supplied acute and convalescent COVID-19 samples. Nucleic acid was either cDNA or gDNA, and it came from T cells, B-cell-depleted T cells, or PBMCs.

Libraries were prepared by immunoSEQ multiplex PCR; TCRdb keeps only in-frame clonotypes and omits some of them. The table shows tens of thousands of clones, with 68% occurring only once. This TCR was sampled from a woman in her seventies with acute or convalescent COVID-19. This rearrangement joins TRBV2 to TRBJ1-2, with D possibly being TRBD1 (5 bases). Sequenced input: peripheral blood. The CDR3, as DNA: TGTGCCAGCAGTCCCAGGGTGGGAGGCTACACCTTC. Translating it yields CASSPRVGGYTF.